Below are 2 T cell receptor beta chains sequenced from a single sample in a study of regulatory T cells in long-lasting Graves disease. Time point: persistent/refractory GD, antithyroid drugs over 5 years with positive TRAb. The TCR library was prepared using RNA isolated from PBMCs. Arm-PCR of CDR3 regions and iRepertoire HTBI primers were the basis on which TCR beta libraries were built. TCRdb itself ran the multiplex PCR reads through MiXCR, one entry per CDR3 protein. The sample records about half a million distinct CDR3 sequences, approximately 23% being singletons. The sample here was peripheral blood mononuclear cells (PBMCs), taken when the disease was refractory, from a patient treated with antithyroid drugs. Receptors were obtained from a female donor with Graves disease.

With regard to this clonotype: It may be a read error: a sequence one base away is much more abundant. J is TRBJ2-7 and V is TRBV2; 14 nucleotides agree with TRBD2. J was trimmed by 6 bases and V by 7 bases; bases with no gene match: 2. From germline, CDR1 is SNHLY and CDR2 FYNNEI. CDR3 size: 13 residues. For the CDR3, the DNA is TGTGCCAGCAAGGGACTAGCGGGAGTCGAGCAGTACTTC. This translates into CASKGLAGVEQYF.

This rearrangement joins TRBV27 to TRBJ2-7; maybe TRBD1 (6 bases). V lost 5 bases and J 1 base, leaving 21 bases between the germline ends. This CDR3 comprises 17 residues. Germline values: CDR1 MNHEY, CDR2 SMNVEV (reference sequence). CDR3 residues: CASSATGKIHVSYEQYF. The CDR3 DNA is TGTGCCAGCAGTGCGACAGGAAAGATACACGTTTCCTACGAGCAGTACTTC.